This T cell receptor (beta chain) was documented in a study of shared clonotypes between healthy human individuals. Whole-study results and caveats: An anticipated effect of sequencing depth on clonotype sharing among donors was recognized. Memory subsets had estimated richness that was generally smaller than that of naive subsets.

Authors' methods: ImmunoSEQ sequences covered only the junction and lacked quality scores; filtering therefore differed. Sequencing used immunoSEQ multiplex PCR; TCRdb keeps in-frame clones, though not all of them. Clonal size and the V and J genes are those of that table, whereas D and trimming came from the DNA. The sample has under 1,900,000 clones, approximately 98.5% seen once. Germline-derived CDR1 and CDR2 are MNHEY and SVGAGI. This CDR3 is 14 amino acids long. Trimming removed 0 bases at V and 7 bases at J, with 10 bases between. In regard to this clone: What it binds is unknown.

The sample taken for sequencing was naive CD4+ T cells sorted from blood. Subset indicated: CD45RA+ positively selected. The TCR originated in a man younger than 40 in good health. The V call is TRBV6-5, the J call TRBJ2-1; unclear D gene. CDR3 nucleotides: TGTGCCAGCAGTTACTCGTTCCGGTATAATGAGCAGTTCTTC. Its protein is CASSYSFRYNEQFF.